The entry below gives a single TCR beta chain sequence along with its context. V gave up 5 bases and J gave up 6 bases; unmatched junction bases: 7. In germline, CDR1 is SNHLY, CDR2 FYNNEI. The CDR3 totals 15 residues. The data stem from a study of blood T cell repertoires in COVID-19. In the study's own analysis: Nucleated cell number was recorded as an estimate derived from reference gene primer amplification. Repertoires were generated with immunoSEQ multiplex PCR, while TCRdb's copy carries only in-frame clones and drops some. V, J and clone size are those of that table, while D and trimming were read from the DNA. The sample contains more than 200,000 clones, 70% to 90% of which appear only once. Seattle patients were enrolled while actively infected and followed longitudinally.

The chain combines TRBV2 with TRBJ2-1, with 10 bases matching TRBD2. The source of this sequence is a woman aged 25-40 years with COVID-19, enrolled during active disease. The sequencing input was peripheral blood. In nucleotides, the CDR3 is TGTGCCAGCAGTCTGACCTGGACTAGCGGCAATGAGCAGTTCTTC. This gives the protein CASSLTWTSGNEQFF.